This T cell receptor (beta chain) emerged from a study of identical twins. The V and J ends lost 6 bases and 9 bases respectively, with 21 bases between them. CDR3 size: 15 residues. The germline V gene encodes CDR1 MNHEY and CDR2 SMNVEV (reference sequence). This clonotype was observed a handful of times. MiXCR, applied by TCRdb to the 5' RACE reads, yields one record per CDR3 protein. The table includes 420,000 or so distinct CDR3 sequences, around a sixth detected once. Sequenced: naive T cells sorted from blood. V gene TRBV27 combines with J gene TRBJ2-1, with a tentative D call TRBD1 (6 bases). The TCR comes from a man aged 45-65 years in good health. The CDR3 protein is CASSPDRLGLGEQFF. The CDR3 coding sequence is TGTGCCAGCAGCCCTGACAGGTTAGGCCTCGGTGAGCAGTTCTTC.